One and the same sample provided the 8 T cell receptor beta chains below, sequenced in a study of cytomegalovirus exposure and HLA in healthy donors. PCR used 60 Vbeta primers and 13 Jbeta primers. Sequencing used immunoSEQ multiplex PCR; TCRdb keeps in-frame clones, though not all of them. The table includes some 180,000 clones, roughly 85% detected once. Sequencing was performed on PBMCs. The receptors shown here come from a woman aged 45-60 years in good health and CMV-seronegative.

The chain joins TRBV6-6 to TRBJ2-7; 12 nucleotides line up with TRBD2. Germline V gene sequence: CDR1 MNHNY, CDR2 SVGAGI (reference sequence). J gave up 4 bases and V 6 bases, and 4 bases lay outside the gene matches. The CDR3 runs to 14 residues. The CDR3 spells CASRGGTSGYEQYF. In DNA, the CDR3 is TGTGCCAGCAGGGGGGGGACTAGCGGGTACGAGCAGTACTTC.

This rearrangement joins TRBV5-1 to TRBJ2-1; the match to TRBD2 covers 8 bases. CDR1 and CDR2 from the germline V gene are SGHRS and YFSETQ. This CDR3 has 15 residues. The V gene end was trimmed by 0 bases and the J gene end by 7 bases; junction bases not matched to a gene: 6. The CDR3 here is CASSLEGLGANEQFF. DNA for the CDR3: TGCGCCAGCAGCTTGGAGGGACTAGGAGCGAATGAGCAGTTCTTC.

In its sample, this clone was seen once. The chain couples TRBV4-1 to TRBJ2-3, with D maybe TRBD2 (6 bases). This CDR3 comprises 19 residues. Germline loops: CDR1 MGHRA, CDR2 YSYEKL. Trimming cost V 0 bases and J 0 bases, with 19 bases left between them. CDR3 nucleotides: TGCGCCAGCAGCCAAGATACCCCGTATGCGGGGTCGAGCACAGATACGCAGTATTTT. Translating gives CASSQDTPYAGSSTDTQYF.

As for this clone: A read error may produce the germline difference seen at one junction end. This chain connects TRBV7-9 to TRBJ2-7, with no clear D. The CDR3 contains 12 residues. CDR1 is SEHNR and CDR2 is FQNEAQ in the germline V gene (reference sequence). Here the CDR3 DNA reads TGTTCCAGCTCCCGTACGGGTAGCGAGCAGTACTTC. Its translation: CSSSRTGSEQYF.

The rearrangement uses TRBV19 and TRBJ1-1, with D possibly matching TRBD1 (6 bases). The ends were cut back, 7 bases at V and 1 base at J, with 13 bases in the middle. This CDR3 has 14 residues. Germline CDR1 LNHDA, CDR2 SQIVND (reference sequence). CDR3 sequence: CASNLMDRNTEAFF. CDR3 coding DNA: TGTGCCAGTAACCTAATGGACAGGAACACTGAAGCTTTCTTT.

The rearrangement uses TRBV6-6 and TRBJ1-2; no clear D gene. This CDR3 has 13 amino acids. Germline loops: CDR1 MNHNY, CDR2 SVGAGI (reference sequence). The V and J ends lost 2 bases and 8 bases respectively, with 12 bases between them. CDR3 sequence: CASSYAQSSGYTF. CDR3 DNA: TGTGCCAGCAGTTACGCACAGAGCTCAGGCTACACCTTC.

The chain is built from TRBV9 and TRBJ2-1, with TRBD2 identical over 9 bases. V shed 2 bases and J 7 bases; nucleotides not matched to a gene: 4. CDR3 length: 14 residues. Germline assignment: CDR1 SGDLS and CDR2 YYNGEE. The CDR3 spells CASSVSGSANEQFF. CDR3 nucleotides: TGTGCCAGCAGCGTTAGCGGGAGTGCGAATGAGCAGTTCTTC. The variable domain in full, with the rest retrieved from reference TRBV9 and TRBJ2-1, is DSGVTQTPKHLITATGQRVTLRCSPRSGDLSVYWYQQSLDQGLQFLIQYYNGEERAKGNILERFSAQQFPDLHSELNLSSLELGDSALYFCASSVSGSANEQFFGPGTRLTVL.

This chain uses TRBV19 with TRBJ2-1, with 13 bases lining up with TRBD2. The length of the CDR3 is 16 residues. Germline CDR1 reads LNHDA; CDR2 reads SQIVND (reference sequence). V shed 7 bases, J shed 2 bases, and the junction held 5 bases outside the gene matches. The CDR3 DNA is TGTGCCAGTACCCGACTAGCGGGAGGCCCCTACAATGAGCAGTTCTTC. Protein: CASTRLAGGPYNEQFF.